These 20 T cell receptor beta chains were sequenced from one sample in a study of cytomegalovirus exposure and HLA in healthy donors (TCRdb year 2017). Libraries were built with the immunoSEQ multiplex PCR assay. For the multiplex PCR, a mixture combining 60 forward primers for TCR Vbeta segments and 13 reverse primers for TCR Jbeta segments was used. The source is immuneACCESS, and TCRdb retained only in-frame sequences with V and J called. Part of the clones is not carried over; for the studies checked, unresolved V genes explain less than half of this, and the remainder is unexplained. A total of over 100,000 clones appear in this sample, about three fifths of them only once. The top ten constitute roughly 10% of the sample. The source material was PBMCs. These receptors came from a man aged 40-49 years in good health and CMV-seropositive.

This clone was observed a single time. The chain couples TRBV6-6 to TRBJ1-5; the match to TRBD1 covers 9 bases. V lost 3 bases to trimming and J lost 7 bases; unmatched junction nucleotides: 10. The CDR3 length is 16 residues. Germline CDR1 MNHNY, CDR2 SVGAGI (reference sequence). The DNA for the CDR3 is TGTGCCAGCAGTTATAGGGGACAGGGATTTGGACAGCCCCAGCATTTT. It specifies CASSYRGQGFGQPQHF.

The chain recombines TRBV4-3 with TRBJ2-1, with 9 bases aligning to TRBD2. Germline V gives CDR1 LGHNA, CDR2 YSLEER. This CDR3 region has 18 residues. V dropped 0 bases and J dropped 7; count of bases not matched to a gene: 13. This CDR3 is CASSQDPRGSGRGNEQFF. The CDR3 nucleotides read TGCGCCAGCAGCCAAGACCCCCGGGGTAGCGGGAGAGGGAATGAGCAGTTCTTC.

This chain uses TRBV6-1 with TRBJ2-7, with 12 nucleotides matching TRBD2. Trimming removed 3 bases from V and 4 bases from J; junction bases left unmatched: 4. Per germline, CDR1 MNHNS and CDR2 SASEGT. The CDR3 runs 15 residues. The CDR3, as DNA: TGTGCCAGCAGTGAGCTAGCGGGGGGGCAGTACGAGCAGTACTTC. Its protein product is CASSELAGGQYEQYF.

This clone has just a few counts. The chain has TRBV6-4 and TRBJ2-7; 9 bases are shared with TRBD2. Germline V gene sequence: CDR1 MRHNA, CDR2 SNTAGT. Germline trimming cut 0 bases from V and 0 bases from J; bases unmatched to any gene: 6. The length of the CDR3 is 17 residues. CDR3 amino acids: CASSDSGLALSSYEQYF. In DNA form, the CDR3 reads TGTGCCAGCAGTGACTCCGGACTAGCGCTAAGCTCCTACGAGCAGTACTTC.

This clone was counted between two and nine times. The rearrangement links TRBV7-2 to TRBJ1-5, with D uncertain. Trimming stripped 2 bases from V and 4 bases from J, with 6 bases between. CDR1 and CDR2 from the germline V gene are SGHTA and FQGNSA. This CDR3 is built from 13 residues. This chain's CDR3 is CASSLMQNQPQHF. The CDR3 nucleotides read TGTGCCAGCAGCTTAATGCAGAATCAGCCCCAGCATTTT. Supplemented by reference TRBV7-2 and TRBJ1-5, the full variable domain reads GAGVSQSPSNKVTEKGKDVELRCDPISGHTALYWYRQSLGQGLEFLIYFQGNSAPDKSGLPSDRFSAERTGGSVSTLTIQRTQQEDSAVYLCASSLMQNQPQHFGDGTRLSIL.

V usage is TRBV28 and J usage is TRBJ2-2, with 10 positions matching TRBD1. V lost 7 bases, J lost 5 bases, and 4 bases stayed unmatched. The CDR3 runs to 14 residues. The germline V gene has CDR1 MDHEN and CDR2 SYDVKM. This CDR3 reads CASTWDRGTGELFF. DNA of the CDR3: TGTGCCAGCACCTGGGACAGGGGAACCGGGGAGCTGTTTTTT.

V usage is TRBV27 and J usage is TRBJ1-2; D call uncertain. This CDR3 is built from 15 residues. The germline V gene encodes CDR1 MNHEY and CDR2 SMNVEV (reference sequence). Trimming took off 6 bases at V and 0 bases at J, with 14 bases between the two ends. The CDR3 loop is CASRDTGWANYGYTF. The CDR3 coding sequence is TGTGCCAGCAGGGATACGGGGTGGGCTAACTATGGCTACACCTTC.

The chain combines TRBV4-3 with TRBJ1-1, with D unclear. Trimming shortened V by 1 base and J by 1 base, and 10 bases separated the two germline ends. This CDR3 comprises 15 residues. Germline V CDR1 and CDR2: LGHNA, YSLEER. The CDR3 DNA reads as TGCGCCAGCAGCCAAGTGACACTCGGGAACACTGAAGCTTTCTTT. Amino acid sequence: CASSQVTLGNTEAFF.

The CDR3 bases are TGTGCCAGCAGCCACCAGGTGTCCTACGAGCAGTACTTC. Encoded protein: CASSHQVSYEQYF. The chain employs TRBV5-6 and TRBJ2-7; D gene ambiguous. This CDR3 region has 13 residues. Germline lookup yields CDR1 SGHDT and CDR2 YYEEEE. The V end was cut by 4 bases, the J end by 1 base, with 9 bases between.

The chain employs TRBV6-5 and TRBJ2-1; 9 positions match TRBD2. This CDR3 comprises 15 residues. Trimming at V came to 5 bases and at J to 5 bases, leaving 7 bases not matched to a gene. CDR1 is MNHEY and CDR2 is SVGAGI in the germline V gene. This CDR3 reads CASSTGTSRHNEQFF. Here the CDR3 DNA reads TGTGCCAGCAGTACCGGGACTAGCCGGCACAATGAGCAGTTCTTC.

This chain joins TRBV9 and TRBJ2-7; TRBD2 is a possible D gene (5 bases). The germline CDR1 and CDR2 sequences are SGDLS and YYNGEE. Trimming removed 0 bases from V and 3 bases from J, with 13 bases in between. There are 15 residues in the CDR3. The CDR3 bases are TGTGCCAGCAGCGTAGGGGTGGGAGAGGGCTACGAGCAGTACTTC. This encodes CASSVGVGEGYEQYF.

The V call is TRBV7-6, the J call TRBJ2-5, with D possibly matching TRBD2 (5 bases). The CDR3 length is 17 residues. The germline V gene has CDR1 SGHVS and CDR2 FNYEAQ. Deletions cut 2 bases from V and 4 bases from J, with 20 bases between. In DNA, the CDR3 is TGTGCCAGCAGCTTAAATAGCCCTGGAGGAATGGGAGAGACCCAGTACTTC. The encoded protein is CASSLNSPGGMGETQYF.

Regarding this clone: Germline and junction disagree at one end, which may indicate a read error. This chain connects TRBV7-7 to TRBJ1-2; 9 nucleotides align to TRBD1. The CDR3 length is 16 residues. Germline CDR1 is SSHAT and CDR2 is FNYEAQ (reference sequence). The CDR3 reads CASSLGTGRGEYGYTF. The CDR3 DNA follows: TGTGCTAGCAGCCTGGGGACAGGGAGGGGGGAGTATGGCTACACCTTC. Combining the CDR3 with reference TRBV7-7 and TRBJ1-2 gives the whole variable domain GAGVSQSPRYKVTKRGQDVTLRCDPISSHATLYWYQQALGQGPEFLTYFNYEAQPDKSGLPSDRFSAERPEGSISTLTIQRTEQRDSAMYRCASSLGTGRGEYGYTFGSGTRLTVV.

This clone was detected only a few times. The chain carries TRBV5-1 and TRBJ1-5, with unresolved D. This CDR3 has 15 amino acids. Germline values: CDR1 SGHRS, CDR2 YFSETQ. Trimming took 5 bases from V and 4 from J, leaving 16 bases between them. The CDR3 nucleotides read TGCGCCAGCAGGGAAAATACTGGAGGGAATCAGCCCCAGCATTTT. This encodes CASRENTGGNQPQHF.

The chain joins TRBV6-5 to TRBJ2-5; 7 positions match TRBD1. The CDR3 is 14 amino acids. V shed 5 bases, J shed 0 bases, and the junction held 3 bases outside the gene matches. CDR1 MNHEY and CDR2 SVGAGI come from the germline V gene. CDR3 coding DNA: TGTGCCAGCAGTACGACAGGGTACCAAGAGACCCAGTACTTC. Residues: CASSTTGYQETQYF.

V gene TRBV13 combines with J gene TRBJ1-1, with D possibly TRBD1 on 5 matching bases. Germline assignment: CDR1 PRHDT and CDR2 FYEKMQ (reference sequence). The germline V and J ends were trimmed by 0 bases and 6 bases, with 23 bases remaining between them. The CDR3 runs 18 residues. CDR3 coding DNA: TGTGCCAGCAGCTTAGGCGGTTCCTTCACAGGCATCGGCGCTGAAGCTTTCTTT. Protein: CASSLGGSFTGIGAEAFF.

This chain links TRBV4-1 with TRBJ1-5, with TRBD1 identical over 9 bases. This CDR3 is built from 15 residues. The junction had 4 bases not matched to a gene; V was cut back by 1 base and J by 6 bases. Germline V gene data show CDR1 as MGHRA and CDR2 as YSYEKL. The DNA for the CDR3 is TGCGCCAGCAGCCAAGGGAGACAGGGGGTTCAGCCCCAGCATTTT. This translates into CASSQGRQGVQPQHF.

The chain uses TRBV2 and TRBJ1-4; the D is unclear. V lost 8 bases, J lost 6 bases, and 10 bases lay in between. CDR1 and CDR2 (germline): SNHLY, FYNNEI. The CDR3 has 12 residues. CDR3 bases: TGTGCCAGCGGGAGGGAGGATGAAAAACTGTTTTTT. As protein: CASGREDEKLFF.

CDR3 amino acids: CASSLGEVGQPQHF. CDR3 sequence (DNA): TGCGCCAGCAGCTTGGGGGAGGTGGGTCAGCCCCAGCATTTT. The V and J genes are TRBV5-1 and TRBJ1-5; D remains unclear. The CDR3 sequence is 14 residues long. Germline V gene data show CDR1 as SGHRS and CDR2 as YFSETQ. V lost 0 bases to trimming and J lost 6 bases, with 10 bases between them.

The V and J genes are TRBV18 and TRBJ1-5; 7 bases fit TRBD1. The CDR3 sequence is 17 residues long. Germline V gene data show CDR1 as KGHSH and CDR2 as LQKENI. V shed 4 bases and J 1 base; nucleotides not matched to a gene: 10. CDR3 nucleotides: TGTGCCAGCTCACGGTTGGGTACCAGGGGGAGCAATCAGCCCCAGCATTTT. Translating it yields CASSRLGTRGSNQPQHF.